This entry describes one T cell receptor (beta chain). Many counts were recorded for this clonotype. The antigen this receptor binds is unknown. The sample holds no much larger clone one base away, and base qualities are not on file. Unsorted PBMC libraries were generated from 2 million PBMCs stored in RNAlater at -80 °C until RNA extraction. Peripheral blood was subjected to Ficoll-Hypaque density gradient centrifugation to isolate PBMCs, which were then cryopreserved in liquid nitrogen. These data are taken from a study of neurological immune-mediated disorders (dated by TCRdb to about 2019). Regarding the study in general: Peripheral blood TCR-beta repertoires from patients with HTLV-I-associated myelopathy (HAM/TSP), patients with multiple sclerosis, and healthy controls were compared in the study using UMI-based sequencing. Longitudinal samples, technical triplicates and paired sorted CD4+ and CD8+ T-cell subsets, alongside PBMC samples, were included among the 106 TCR-beta libraries. The cohort included approximately 70 subjects: around 15 with HAM/TSP, some 35 with multiple sclerosis, and 20 or so healthy controls.

CDR1 and CDR2 are read off the germline V gene as SGHDT and YYEEEE. Cut back by 2 bases and 4 bases, the V and J ends lie 12 bases apart. From cysteine to phenylalanine, the CDR3 is 14 amino acids long. Only the CDR3 DNA stays, 42 bases, in frame from base 1. cDNA synthesis used template-switch 5'RACE with a primer carrying a 10-nucleotide random unique molecular identifier tagging each TCR transcript. Every sequencing run covered 15-18 subjects and yielded more than 170 million TCR-beta sequences. The RNeasy kit was used to extract total RNA. Using the KAPA Real-time Library Amplification kit, TCR-beta VDJ regions were amplified with primers for the TCR constant region and the 5'RACE anchor. Sample indexes and Illumina adaptors were added in a first PCR, after which library yield was increased in a second PCR. The roughly 650 bp TCR product was size-selected on a 2% E-gel SizeSelection system after Ampure bead purification. Before pooling, library quality was checked on a Bioanalyzer, concentration was measured with Qubit, and libraries were quantified with the Kapa Library Quantification kit. Libraries were sequenced paired-end 2 x 150 bp on an Illumina HiSeq 2500. To increase sequence diversity, about 23-32% phiX was spiked into each library pool. The published analysis was carried out like this. Quality-filtered reads were processed with the UMI-based MiGEC pipeline, which removed over 85% of raw TCR sequences during error correction. VDJ genes were aligned to IMGT germline references, and each clonotype was defined by a unique CDR3 amino acid sequence together with V-J genes. VDJtools evaluated clonal expansion, Shannon diversity and CDR3 relatedness (CalcPairwiseDistances, ClusterSamples); CLCbio workbench built phylogenetic trees. Using coefficient-of-variation modelling across technical triplicates, the study counted a clone as expanded if it had at least 8 unique UMIs. TCRdb reprocessing: public reads trimmed at Q25 with fastp, clones called with MiXCR, in-frame beta chains kept. Every entry covers one CDR3 protein and lists the most common genes and DNA from its rows. None of the V and J calls come from the authors' own analysis; TCRdb made them. The sample table contains about 36,000 distinct CDR3 sequences; only one count was recorded for 10% of them. Clones ranked in the top ten supply approximately 7% of the sample.

On the study overall, not on this receptor specifically: Expanded clones from different subjects shared no identical CDR3 amino acid sequences, which suggests that TCR-beta repertoires were private in all groups. TCR clonal expansion was highest in HAM/TSP patients and lowest in MS patients, with MS patients falling below even healthy controls.

The source is a young woman with HTLV-1-associated myelopathy (HAM/TSP). The chain is assembled from TRBV5-6 and TRBJ1-1; confidence is insufficient to name the D gene. Sequenced input: PBMCs. The CDR3 amino acid sequence is: CASSFGVRSTEAFF. The DNA is TGTGCCAGCAGCTTTGGGGTCCGCAGCACTGAAGCTTTCTTT. With all but the CDR3 taken from the reference TRBV5-6 and TRBJ1-1 genes, the full variable domain is: DAGVTQSPTHLIKTRGQQVTLRCSPKSGHDTVSWYQQALGQGPQFIFQYYEEEERQRGNFPDRFSGHQFPNYSSELNVNALLLGDSALYLCASSFGVRSTEAFFGQGTRLTVV.